This entry lists 19 T cell receptor beta chains sequenced from one sample in a study of blood T cell repertoires in COVID-19. Sequencing used immunoSEQ multiplex PCR; TCRdb keeps in-frame clones, though not all of them. This sample has about 120,000 clones, with less than 90% found just once. The sample consisted of peripheral blood. The receptors stem from a man between 70 and 80 years old who had recovered from COVID-19.

The chain couples TRBV9 to TRBJ2-5; TRBD2 matches at 12 bases. Germline V lookup: CDR1 SGDLS, CDR2 YYNGEE. Germline trimming cut 4 bases from V and 2 bases from J; bases unmatched to any gene: 9. The CDR3 loop spans 17 amino acids. This CDR3 is CASSPPILAGGQETQYF. The DNA for the CDR3 is TGTGCCAGCAGCCCTCCCATACTAGCGGGGGGTCAAGAGACCCAGTACTTC.

The chain carries TRBV7-3 and TRBJ2-2; 11 bases map to TRBD2. Germline CDR1 is SGHTA and CDR2 is FQGTGA. The length of the CDR3 is 15 residues. Trimming at V came to 3 bases and at J to 5 bases, leaving 2 bases not matched to a gene. CDR3: CASSLGLAVTGELFF. The CDR3 region has the DNA TGTGCCAGCAGCTTGGGACTAGCGGTAACCGGGGAGCTGTTTTTT.

The rearrangement joins TRBV3-1 (or the pseudogene TRBV3-2) to TRBJ2-5, with a weak D call TRBD1 (6 bases). This CDR3 region has 15 residues. Looked up from germline, CDR1 is LGHDT and CDR2 is YNNKEL (reference sequence). The V end was cut by 2 bases, the J end by 5 bases, with 15 bases between. The CDR3 region is CASSQIPTGWETQYF. As DNA, the CDR3 is TGTGCCAGCAGCCAAATCCCAACAGGGTGGGAGACCCAGTACTTC.

The CDR3 sequence: CSGGQGVYGYTF. The CDR3 coding sequence is TGCAGCGGGGGACAGGGGGTTTATGGCTACACCTTC. The rearrangement links TRBV29-1 to TRBJ1-2, with 11 bases that match TRBD1. The CDR3 loop spans 12 amino acids. The V gene's germline CDR1 is SQVTM and CDR2 ANQGSEA. V gave up 7 bases and J gave up 5 bases; unmatched junction bases: 3.

V is TRBV5-1 and J is TRBJ2-3, with 12 bases identical to TRBD2. The V and J ends lost 2 bases and 4 bases, in that order; junction bases with no gene match: 2. CDR1 and CDR2 from the germline V gene are SGHRS and YFSETQ. This CDR3 comprises 15 residues. The CDR3 spells CASSLASGGADTQYF. In nucleotides, the CDR3 is TGCGCCAGCAGCTTAGCTAGCGGGGGGGCAGATACGCAGTATTTT.

The V gene is TRBV9, the J gene TRBJ2-3, with D tentatively TRBD2 (5 bases). V lost 4 bases to trimming and J lost 4 bases, with 19 bases between them. CDR1 and CDR2 (germline): SGDLS, YYNGEE. The CDR3 totals 16 residues. CDR3 nucleotide sequence: TGTGCCAGCAGCTCGAGCGAGGGTAGCTGGGCAGATACGCAGTATTTT. It encodes CASSSSEGSWADTQYF.

The chain has TRBV6-6 and TRBJ1-1; the match to TRBD1 covers 7 bases. Germline trimming cut 5 bases from V and 7 bases from J; bases unmatched to any gene: 13. In germline, CDR1 is MNHNY, CDR2 SVGAGI (reference sequence). The CDR3 is 15 amino acids. CDR3 in amino acids: CASSNNDREKGEAFF. CDR3 coding DNA: TGTGCCAGCAGTAATAATGACAGGGAGAAAGGTGAAGCTTTCTTT.

This chain links TRBV7-8 with TRBJ2-5, with D possibly being TRBD1 (6 bases). The ends were cut back, 3 bases at V and 1 base at J, with 9 bases in the middle. The CDR3 consists of 14 residues. CDR1 is SGHVS and CDR2 is FQNEAQ in the germline V gene. CDR3 coding DNA: TGTGCCAGCAGCTTCGGACAGATCCAAGAGACCCAGTACTTC. Translated: CASSFGQIQETQYF.

The rearrangement joins TRBV5-5 to TRBJ1-5; 7 bases map to TRBD1. Germline trimming cut 4 bases from V and 6 bases from J; bases unmatched to any gene: 13. This CDR3 has 16 residues. Germline lookup yields CDR1 SGHKS and CDR2 YYEKEE (reference sequence). CDR3 DNA sequence: TGTGCCAGCAGCCTGGGAGGGACAGTTCTTTCTCAGCCCCAGCATTTT. Translating it yields CASSLGGTVLSQPQHF.

The V and J genes are TRBV29-1 and TRBJ1-1; 10 nucleotides line up with TRBD1. This CDR3 contains 14 residues. Trimming at V came to 3 bases and at J to 4 bases, leaving 5 bases not matched to a gene. Germline lookup yields CDR1 SQVTM and CDR2 ANQGSEA. CDR3 sequence reads: CSVDWTGGVTEAFF. Written as DNA, the CDR3 is TGCAGCGTTGACTGGACAGGGGGGGTCACTGAAGCTTTCTTT.

A few counts support this clone. This chain joins TRBV28 and TRBJ2-7; TRBD2 matches at 9 bases. The CDR3 sequence is 13 residues long. V gave up 10 bases and J gave up 3 bases; unmatched junction bases: 7. Looked up from germline, CDR1 is MDHEN and CDR2 is SYDVKM. CDR3 region: CATHEAGGYEQYF. CDR3 sequence (DNA): TGTGCCACCCATGAAGCGGGAGGCTACGAGCAGTACTTC. Filled out from reference TRBV28 and TRBJ2-7, the complete variable domain reads DVKVTQSSRYLVKRTGEKVFLECVQDMDHENMFWYRQDPGLGLRLIYFSYDVKMKEKGDIPEGYSVSREKKERFSLILESASTNQTSMYLCATHEAGGYEQYFGPGTRLTVT.

This clone came up a few times. The gene calls are TRBV5-1 and TRBJ1-2; 10 nucleotides align to TRBD1. Looked up from germline, CDR1 is SGHRS and CDR2 is YFSETQ. Trimming at V came to 3 bases and at J to 1 base, leaving 6 bases not matched to a gene. The CDR3 totals 16 residues. The CDR3 DNA is TGCGCCAGCAGCTGGGGGACAGGGGAATTTAACTATGGCTACACCTTC. Its translation is CASSWGTGEFNYGYTF. The full variable domain, in which reference TRBV5-1 and TRBJ1-2 provide the parts outside the CDR3, is KAGVTQTPRYLIKTRGQQVTLSCSPISGHRSVSWYQQTPGQGLQFLFEYFSETQRNKGNFPGRFSGRQFSNSRSEMNVSTLELGDSALYLCASSWGTGEFNYGYTFGSGTRLTVV.

The chain is built from TRBV19 and TRBJ1-5; D not resolved. CDR1 and CDR2 from the germline V gene are LNHDA and SQIVND (reference sequence). V was shortened by 3 bases and J by 5 bases, with 14 bases between the two germline ends. CDR3 length: 15 amino acids. The CDR3 here is CASSIQALNYQPQHF. The CDR3 DNA reads as TGTGCCAGTAGTATCCAGGCCCTGAATTATCAGCCCCAGCATTTT.

CDR3 in DNA: TGTGCCAGCAGTTTTTATCTCGGACGGCAGGGATGGAACACTGAAGCTTTCTTT. This codes for CASSFYLGRQGWNTEAFF. The gene calls are TRBV28 and TRBJ1-1, with D perhaps matching TRBD1 (5 bases). The CDR3 consists of 18 residues. Trimming stripped 3 bases from V and 1 base from J, with 21 bases between. CDR1 and CDR2 (germline): MDHEN, SYDVKM.

The chain combines TRBV6-5 with TRBJ1-2; D is ambiguous. CDR1 is MNHEY, CDR2 SVGAGI, per germline. The length of the CDR3 is 12 residues. With 6 bases removed from V and 5 bases from J, the gap between germline ends came to 10 bases. The CDR3 region is CASSRAGYGYTF. DNA for the CDR3: TGTGCCAGCAGCCGAGCGGGGTATGGCTACACCTTC.

The chain is built from TRBV9 and TRBJ1-3, with TRBD1 matching over 7 bases. Germline loops: CDR1 SGDLS, CDR2 YYNGEE. This CDR3 has 16 amino acids. V trimming: 3 bases; J trimming: 0 bases; junction bases outside the gene matches: 6. CDR3 nucleotides: TGTGCCAGCAGCGGACAGGGACCGAGCTCTGGAAACACCATATATTTT. Its protein is CASSGQGPSSGNTIYF.

The gene calls are TRBV5-6 and TRBJ1-1, with no clear D. There are 16 residues in the CDR3. Trimming pared 2 bases from V and 4 bases from J, leaving 18 bases between. The V gene's germline CDR1 is SGHDT and CDR2 YYEEEE. The CDR3 here is CASSFRYEVSGTEAFF. The CDR3 DNA reads TGTGCCAGCAGCTTTCGTTACGAGGTTTCGGGCACTGAAGCTTTCTTT.

J is TRBJ2-7 and V is TRBV7-4; the D gene is possibly TRBD2 (5 bases). Trimming stripped 3 bases from V and 0 bases from J, with 9 bases between. Germline V gene sequence: CDR1 SGHVT, CDR2 SQSDAQ. CDR3 size: 14 residues. In DNA, the CDR3 is TGTGCCAGCAGCTTCCGGAGGAGCTCCTACGAGCAGTACTTC. Its protein is CASSFRRSSYEQYF.

The V call is TRBV2, the J call TRBJ2-7; 8 bases map to TRBD1. Trimming at V came to 6 bases and at J to 5 bases, leaving 9 bases not matched to a gene. The CDR3 consists of 14 residues. Germline V gives CDR1 SNHLY, CDR2 FYNNEI. The CDR3 loop reads CASSLGQGWHEQYF. Written as DNA, the CDR3 is TGTGCCAGCAGCCTTGGACAGGGTTGGCACGAGCAGTACTTC. The variable domain in full, completed from reference TRBV2 and TRBJ2-7, reads EPEVTQTPSHQVTQMGQEVILRCVPISNHLYFYWYRQILGQKVEFLVSFYNNEISEKSEIFDDQFSVERPDGSNFTLKIRSTKLEDSAMYFCASSLGQGWHEQYFGPGTRLTVT.